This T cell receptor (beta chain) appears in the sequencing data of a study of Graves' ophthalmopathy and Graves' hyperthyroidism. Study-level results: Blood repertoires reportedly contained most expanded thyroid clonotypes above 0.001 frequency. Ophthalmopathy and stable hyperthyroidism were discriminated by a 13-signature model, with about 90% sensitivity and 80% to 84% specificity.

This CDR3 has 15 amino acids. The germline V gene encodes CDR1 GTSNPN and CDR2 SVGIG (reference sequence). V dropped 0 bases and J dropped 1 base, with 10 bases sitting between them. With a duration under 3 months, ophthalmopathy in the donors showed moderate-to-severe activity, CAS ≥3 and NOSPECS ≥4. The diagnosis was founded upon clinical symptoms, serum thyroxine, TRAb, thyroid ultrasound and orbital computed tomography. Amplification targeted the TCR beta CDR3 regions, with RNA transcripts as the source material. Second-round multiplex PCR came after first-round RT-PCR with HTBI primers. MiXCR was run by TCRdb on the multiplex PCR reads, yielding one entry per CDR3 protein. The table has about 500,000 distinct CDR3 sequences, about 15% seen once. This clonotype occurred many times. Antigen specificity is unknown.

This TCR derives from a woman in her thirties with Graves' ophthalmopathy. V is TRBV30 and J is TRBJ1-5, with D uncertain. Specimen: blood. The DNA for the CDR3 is TGTGCCTGGAGTGTAGCGCGGGGAAGCAATCAGCCCCAGCATTTT. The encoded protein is CAWSVARGSNQPQHF.